This T cell receptor beta chain was identified during a study of T cell responses to AZD1222 COVID-19 vaccine. Study-wide results and limits: Reportedly, close to half of spike-specific TCRs are directed against unmutated variant regions.

With V trimmed by 4 bases and J by 5 bases, 1 base remained unmatched. This CDR3 has 14 residues. Germline V CDR1 and CDR2: SEHNR, FQNEAQ (reference sequence). Method: immunoSEQ multiplex PCR; TCRdb's copy keeps in-frame clones and lacks some. The sample yields about 180,000 clones, roughly 92% seen once. Concerning this clone: As yet, its antigen is unknown.

The sequence was collected from an adult who received the AZD1222 COVID-19 vaccine. The rearrangement joins TRBV7-9 to TRBJ2-2, with 10 nucleotides matching TRBD1. This sample comprised peripheral blood, obtained 28 days after the second AZD1222 dose. CDR3 sequence reads: CASSSGQGTGELFF. Here the CDR3 DNA reads TGTGCCAGCAGCTCGGGACAGGGGACCGGGGAGCTGTTTTTT.